These T cell receptor beta chains were read from a single sample in a study of technical replicates of blood from a few donors. Clones were read by immunoSEQ multiplex PCR, and TCRdb kept only the in-frame ones, dropping some. Here the sample spans about 71,000 clones, roughly 92% being singletons. Sequencing was performed on T cells isolated from PBMCs. The receptor set was obtained from a human donor in good health. The CDR3 runs from the conserved cysteine through the conserved F or W. A D gene is named only where the DNA matches it firmly. Size tells how often a clone was seen (once, few, many) or the class of an expanded clone, and some rows leave it out.

-	TRBV7-8	-	TRBJ2-7	CASSLTVSGAVNEQYF	TGTGCCAGCAGCCTCACCGTGAGCGGAGCCGTTAACGAGCAGTACTTC
-	TRBV10-3	-	TRBJ1-2	CAISEEGSNYGYTF	TGTGCCATCAGTGAAGAGGGCAGTAACTATGGCTACACCTTC
TRBD1	TRBV7-3	-	TRBJ2-2	CASSFTGGNGELFF	TGTGCCAGCAGCTTCACAGGGGGGAACGGGGAGCTGTTTTTT
TRBD1	TRBV9	-	TRBJ1-1	CASSVGTGTEAFF	TGTGCCAGCAGCGTGGGGACAGGGACTGAAGCTTTCTTT
TRBD2	TRBV19	-	TRBJ2-7	CASMQRGSYEQYF	TGTGCCAGTATGCAGCGGGGCTCCTACGAGCAGTACTTC
TRBD2	TRBV29-1	-	TRBJ2-3	CSVVAGITDTQYF	TGCAGCGTTGTAGCGGGGATCACAGATACGCAGTATTTT
TRBD2	TRBV19	-	TRBJ2-7	CASSSRTSGSEQYEQYF	TGTGCCAGTAGTTCCCGGACTAGCGGGAGTGAACAGTACGAGCAGTACTTC
TRBD2	TRBV7-9	-	TRBJ2-7	CASSLELAGAYEQYF	TGTGCCAGCAGCTTAGAGCTAGCGGGGGCATACGAGCAGTACTTC
TRBD1	TRBV11-2	-	TRBJ1-5	CASSLETGNQPQHF	TGTGCCAGCAGCTTAGAGACAGGGAATCAGCCCCAGCATTTT
-	TRBV4-3	-	TRBJ1-1	CASSQVEGVMSEAFF	TGCGCCAGCAGCCAAGTGGAAGGGGTTATGTCTGAAGCTTTCTTT
-	TRBV28	-	TRBJ1-5	CASSLGGPLGNQPQHF	TGTGCCAGCAGCTTGGGGGGTCCCCTGGGAAATCAGCCCCAGCATTTT
TRBD2	TRBV9	-	TRBJ2-5	CASSVSGGGAGETQYF	TGTGCCAGCAGCGTCTCCGGGGGGGGCGCTGGGGAGACCCAGTACTTC
TRBD2	TRBV2	-	TRBJ2-1	CASKLAGGRTYNEQFF	TGTGCCAGCAAGTTAGCGGGAGGGAGGACCTACAATGAGCAGTTCTTC
-	TRBV12-5	-	TRBJ2-6	CASGLGASGANVLTF	TGTGCTAGTGGTTTAGGAGCCTCTGGGGCCAACGTCCTGACTTTC
TRBD2	TRBV2	-	TRBJ2-1	CASSFTSGRAGNEQFF	TGTGCCAGCAGTTTCACTAGCGGGAGGGCTGGGAATGAGCAGTTCTTC
-	TRBV12-5	-	TRBJ2-7	CASGLPGYEQYF	TGTGCTAGTGGTTTACCCGGCTACGAGCAGTACTTC
TRBD1	TRBV19	-	TRBJ2-5	CASSTLTGWSQETQYF	TGTGCCAGTAGTACCTTGACAGGGTGGTCCCAAGAGACCCAGTACTTC
TRBD2	TRBV25-1	-	TRBJ2-1	CASSPLAGGLEQFF	TGTGCCAGCAGCCCACTAGCGGGAGGCCTGGAGCAGTTCTTC
TRBD2	TRBV6-5	-	TRBJ2-3	CASGTSGFSTDTQYF	TGTGCCAGCGGGACTAGCGGGTTTAGCACAGATACGCAGTATTTT
TRBD1	TRBV28	-	TRBJ1-5	CASTTPEGQSSDQPQHF	TGTGCCAGCACCACTCCTGAGGGACAGAGTTCCGATCAGCCCCAGCATTTT
-	TRBV7-2	few	TRBJ1-1	CASSFLLWTEAFF	TGTGCCAGCAGCTTCCTACTTTGGACTGAAGCTTTCTTT
-	TRBV9	-	TRBJ1-3	CASSVAIPPGNTIYF	TGTGCCAGCAGCGTAGCTATCCCTCCCGGAAACACCATATATTTT
TRBD1	TRBV27	-	TRBJ2-7	CASRYQGASYEQYF	TGTGCCAGCAGATATCAGGGGGCCTCCTACGAGCAGTACTTC
-	TRBV7-2	-	TRBJ1-2	CASSVSTGSYGYTF	TGTGCCAGCAGCGTATCGACAGGCTCCTATGGCTACACCTTC
-	TRBV25-1	-	TRBJ1-2	CASSERMGPGYTF	TGTGCCAGCAGTGAACGAATGGGGCCCGGCTACACCTTC
-	TRBV19	-	TRBJ2-2	CASSIRGAEAPGELFF	TGTGCCAGTAGTATCAGGGGAGCAGAAGCCCCCGGGGAGCTGTTTTTT
-	TRBV9	-	TRBJ1-2	CASSNLVSYSGYTF	TGTGCCAGCAGCAATCTGGTATCCTATTCTGGCTACACCTTC
TRBD1	TRBV6-4	-	TRBJ1-1	CASSDRDRSVRRRMEGSEAFF	TGTGCCAGCAGTGACCGGGACAGGAGTGTTCGGAGGAGGATGGAGGGCTCTGAAGCTTTCTTT
TRBD2	TRBV5-8	-	TRBJ2-7	CASRRLAESSYEQYF	TGTGCCAGCAGGCGGCTAGCGGAAAGCTCCTACGAGCAGTACTTC
TRBD2	TRBV4-1	-	TRBJ2-7	CASSHRGSGTLSYEQYF	TGCGCCAGCAGCCATAGAGGTAGCGGGACCCTCTCCTACGAGCAGTACTTC
TRBD2	TRBV9	-	TRBJ2-1	CASSVASGPYNEQFF	TGTGCCAGCAGCGTAGCTAGCGGGCCCTACAATGAGCAGTTCTTC
-	TRBV5-1	-	TRBJ1-1	CASSLAGNTEAFF	TGCGCCAGCAGCTTGGCAGGGAACACTGAAGCTTTCTTT
TRBD1	TRBV27	-	TRBJ2-1	CASSLSDRGLYNEQFF	TGTGCCAGCAGTTTGTCGGACAGGGGGCTTTACAATGAGCAGTTCTTC
TRBD1	TRBV9	-	TRBJ2-2	CASSPRTTGPGELFF	TGTGCCAGCAGCCCTCGAACGACAGGGCCCGGGGAGCTGTTTTTT
-	TRBV28	-	TRBJ2-7	CASSLRDSHHLSYEQYF	TGTGCCAGCAGTTTAAGAGACAGCCACCACCTCTCCTACGAGCAGTACTTC
-	TRBV4-3	-	TRBJ2-1	CASSQDYYNEQFF	TGCGCCAGCAGCCAAGACTACTACAATGAGCAGTTCTTC
-	TRBV5-6	once	TRBJ1-3	CASSYSSSGNTIYF	TGTGCCAGCAGCTACAGTAGCTCTGGAAACACCATATATTTT
TRBD1	TRBV25-1	-	TRBJ1-2	CASWDREGYTF	TGTGCCAGCTGGGACAGGGAAGGCTACACCTTC
-	TRBV5-1	-	TRBJ1-1	CASSWGDEAFF	TGCGCCAGCAGCTGGGGCGATGAAGCTTTCTTT
-	TRBV30	-	TRBJ1-1	CAWSVSLNTEAFF	TGTGCCTGGAGTGTTTCTTTGAACACTGAAGCTTTCTTT
TRBD1	TRBV19	-	TRBJ1-4	CASMGQGFEKLFF	TGTGCCAGTATGGGACAGGGTTTCGAAAAACTGTTTTTT
-	TRBV7-2	-	TRBJ1-2	CASSSYREEDYGYTF	TGTGCCAGCAGCTCCTACAGGGAAGAAGACTATGGCTACACCTTC
TRBD1	TRBV5-1	-	TRBJ1-2	CASSYDRADYGYTF	TGCGCCAGCAGCTATGACAGGGCGGACTATGGCTACACCTTC
-	TRBV11-3	-	TRBJ2-7	CASSLDVSSYEQYF	TGTGCCAGCAGCTTAGATGTGTCTAGCTACGAGCAGTACTTC
TRBD2	TRBV28	-	TRBJ2-7	CASSQIASGGSYEQYF	TGTGCCAGCAGTCAGATAGCGTCGGGAGGATCCTACGAGCAGTACTTC
-	TRBV5-1	-	TRBJ2-7	CASSLIGWSVDITSYEQYF	TGCGCCAGCAGCTTAATCGGGTGGTCCGTTGATATAACCTCCTACGAGCAGTACTTC
-	TRBV5-6	-	TRBJ1-2	CASSSNLIAPPNYGYTF	TGTGCCAGCAGCTCGAACCTTATAGCCCCACCTAACTATGGCTACACCTTC
-	TRBV5-1	-	TRBJ2-7	CASSLGAGSYEQYF	TGCGCCAGCAGCTTGGGGGCGGGCTCCTACGAGCAGTACTTC
TRBD2	TRBV13	-	TRBJ2-1	CASSSDTGTRRDEQFF	TGTGCCAGCAGCTCGGATACCGGGACTAGAAGAGATGAGCAGTTCTTC
-	TRBV28	-	TRBJ1-2	CASSLTGTNYGYTF	TGTGCCAGCAGTTTAACAGGGACGAACTATGGCTACACCTTC
-	TRBV2	-	TRBJ1-5	CASSEEISGQPQHF	TGTGCCAGCAGTGAGGAAATCAGCGGACAGCCCCAGCATTTT
TRBD2	TRBV10-3	-	TRBJ2-1	CAISPNFGLAGVGNEQFF	TGTGCCATCAGTCCAAACTTCGGACTAGCGGGAGTAGGCAATGAGCAGTTCTTC
-	TRBV6-1	-	TRBJ1-2	CASKPTGSASYTF	TGTGCCAGCAAACCGACAGGTAGTGCAAGCTACACCTTC
-	TRBV30	few	TRBJ1-1	CAWSIRTNTEAFF	TGTGCCTGGAGTATCCGGACAAACACTGAAGCTTTCTTT
-	TRBV2	once	TRBJ2-5	CASSETDETQYF	TGTGCCAGCAGTGAGACAGATGAGACCCAGTACTTC